The 2 T cell receptor beta chains in this list originate from one sample, sequenced in a study of shared clonotypes between healthy human individuals. The protocol was immunoSEQ multiplex PCR, while the TCRdb copy is restricted to in-frame clones and leaves out a portion. This sample has some 580,000 clones; around 97% occur once, and the top ten carry approximately 0.057%. The sequencing sample was made of naive CD4+ T cells sorted from blood. As to subset: CD45RA+ positively selected. The receptors stem from a woman in her twenties or thirties in good health.

This clone is a singleton in its sample. The chain recombines TRBV10-1 with TRBJ2-2, with TRBD1 matching over 9 bases. V was clipped by 3 bases and J by 7 bases; unmatched bases: 6. Germline assignment: CDR1 WNHNN and CDR2 SYGVQD (reference sequence). The CDR3 length is 15 residues. The CDR3 protein is CASSDRDRVGGELFF. DNA of the CDR3: TGCGCCAGCAGTGACCGGGACAGGGTCGGCGGGGAGCTGTTTTTT.

V and J are TRBV11-2 and TRBJ2-3, with D tentatively TRBD2 (6 bases). The CDR3 sequence is 14 residues long. V was trimmed by 5 bases and J by 3 bases, leaving 12 bases between them. CDR1 and CDR2 (germline): SGHAT, FQNNGV. In DNA, the CDR3 is TGTGCCAGCAGCCCGAAGACTAGGACAGATACGCAGTATTTT. Encoded protein: CASSPKTRTDTQYF.